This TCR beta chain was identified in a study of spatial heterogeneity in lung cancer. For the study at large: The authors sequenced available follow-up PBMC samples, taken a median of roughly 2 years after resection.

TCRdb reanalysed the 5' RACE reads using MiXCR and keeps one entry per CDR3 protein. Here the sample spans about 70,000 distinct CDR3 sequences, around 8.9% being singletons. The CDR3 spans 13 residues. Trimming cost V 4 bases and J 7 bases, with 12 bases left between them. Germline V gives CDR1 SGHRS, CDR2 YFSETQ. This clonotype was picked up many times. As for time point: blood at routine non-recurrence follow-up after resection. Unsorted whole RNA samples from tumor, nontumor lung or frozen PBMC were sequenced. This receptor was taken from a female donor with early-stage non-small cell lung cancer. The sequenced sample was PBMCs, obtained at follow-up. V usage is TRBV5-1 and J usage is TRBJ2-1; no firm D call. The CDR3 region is CASSLSPGNEQFF. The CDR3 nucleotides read TGCGCCAGCAGCCTGTCCCCTGGGAATGAGCAGTTCTTC.